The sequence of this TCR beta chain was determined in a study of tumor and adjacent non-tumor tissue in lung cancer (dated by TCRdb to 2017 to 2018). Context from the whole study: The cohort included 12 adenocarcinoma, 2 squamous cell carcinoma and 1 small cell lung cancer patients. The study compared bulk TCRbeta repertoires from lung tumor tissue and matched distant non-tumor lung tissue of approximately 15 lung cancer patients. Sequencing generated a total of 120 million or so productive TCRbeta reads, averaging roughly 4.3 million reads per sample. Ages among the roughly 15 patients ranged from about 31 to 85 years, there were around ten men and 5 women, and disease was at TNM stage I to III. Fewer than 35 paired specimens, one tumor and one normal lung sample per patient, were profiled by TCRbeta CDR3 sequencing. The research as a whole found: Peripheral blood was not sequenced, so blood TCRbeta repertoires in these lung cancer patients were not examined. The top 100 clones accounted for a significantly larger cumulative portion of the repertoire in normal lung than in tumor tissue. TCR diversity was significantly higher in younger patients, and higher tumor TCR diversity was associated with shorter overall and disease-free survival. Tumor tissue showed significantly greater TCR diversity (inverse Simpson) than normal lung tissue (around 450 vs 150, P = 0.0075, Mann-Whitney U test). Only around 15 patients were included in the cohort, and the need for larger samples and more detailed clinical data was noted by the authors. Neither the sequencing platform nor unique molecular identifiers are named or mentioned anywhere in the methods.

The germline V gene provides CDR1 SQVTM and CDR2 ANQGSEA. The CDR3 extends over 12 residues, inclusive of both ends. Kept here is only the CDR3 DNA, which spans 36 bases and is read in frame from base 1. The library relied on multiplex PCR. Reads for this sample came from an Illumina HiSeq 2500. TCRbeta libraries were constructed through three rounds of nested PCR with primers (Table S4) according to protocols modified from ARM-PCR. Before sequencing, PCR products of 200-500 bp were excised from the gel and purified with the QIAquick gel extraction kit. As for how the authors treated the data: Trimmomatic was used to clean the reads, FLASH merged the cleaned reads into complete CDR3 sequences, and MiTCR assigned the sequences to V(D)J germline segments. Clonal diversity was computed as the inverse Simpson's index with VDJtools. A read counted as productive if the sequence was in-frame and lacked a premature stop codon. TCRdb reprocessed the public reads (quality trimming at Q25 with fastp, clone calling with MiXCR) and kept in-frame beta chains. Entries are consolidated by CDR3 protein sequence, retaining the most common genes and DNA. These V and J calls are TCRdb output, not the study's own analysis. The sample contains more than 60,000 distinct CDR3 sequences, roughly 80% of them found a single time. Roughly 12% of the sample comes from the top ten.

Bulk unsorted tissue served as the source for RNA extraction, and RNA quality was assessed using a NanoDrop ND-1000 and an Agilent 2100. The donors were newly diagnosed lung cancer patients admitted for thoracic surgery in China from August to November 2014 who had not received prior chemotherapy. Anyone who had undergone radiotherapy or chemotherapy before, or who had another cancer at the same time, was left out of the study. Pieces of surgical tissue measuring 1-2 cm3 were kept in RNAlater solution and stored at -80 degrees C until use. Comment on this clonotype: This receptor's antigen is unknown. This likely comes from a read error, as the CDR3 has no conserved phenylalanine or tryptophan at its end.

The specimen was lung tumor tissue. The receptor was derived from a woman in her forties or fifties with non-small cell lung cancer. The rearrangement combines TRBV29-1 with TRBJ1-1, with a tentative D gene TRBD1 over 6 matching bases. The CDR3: CNALGQSTEAFY. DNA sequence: TGCAACGCCCTTGGACAGTCCACTGAAGCTTTCTAT.